This T cell receptor beta chain stems from a study of identical twins. The CDR3 sequence is 13 residues long. Trimming cost V 2 bases and J 7 bases, with 12 bases left between them. CDR1 is SGHDN, CDR2 FVKESK, per germline. A single record per CDR3 protein comes from TCRdb applying MiXCR to the 5' RACE reads. The repertoire holds 700,000 or so distinct CDR3 sequences, 21% seen once, with approximately 4.3% in the top ten. The sample was also reused in another study, on T cells expressing NK-cell markers. Per that paper: Seropositivity for HCMV was found in seven of the eight sequenced donors, with one seronegative. With an anti-gamma-delta TCR antibody, sorting in several experiments was kept to alpha-beta TCR T cells. Where a handful of donors were concerned, these clonotypes also led the CD3+CD56-NKG2C+ fraction.

Sequenced material: PBMCs. The TCR was taken from a woman aged 18-29 years in good health. The rearrangement links TRBV14 to TRBJ2-7; D not resolved. CDR3 amino acids: CASSQSPKSEQYF. The CDR3 region has the DNA TGTGCCAGCAGCCAAAGCCCAAAGTCAGAGCAGTACTTC.